The rows below give T cell receptor beta chains drawn from one sample of a study of T-cell reconstitution after alpha-beta-depleted transplantation in children. TCRdb re-called the PCR reads with MiXCR, one entry per CDR3 protein. The sample lists 400,000 to 500,000 distinct CDR3 sequences; about 11% were seen once. This specimen was PBMCs from the stem cell graft donor, taken from the stem cell graft. These receptors all stem from a human donor who donated a stem cell graft to a child with acute myeloid leukemia. Both conserved end residues are part of each CDR3. Fields, in order: clone size, V gene, D gene, J gene, CDR3 DNA, CDR3 protein. The D gene is left open where the match is weak. Only part of the rows carry a size: once, few, many, or a class if the clone is expanded.

>few|TRBV7-9|TRBD2|TRBJ2-2
TGTGCCAGCAGCTTAGGTGTGCTAGCGGGAACCGGGGAGCTGTTTTTT
CASSLGVLAGTGELFF
>many|TRBV6-5|TRBD2|TRBJ2-1
TGTGCCAGCAGCCCCCGACTAGCGGGCCACAATGAGCAGTTCTTC
CASSPRLAGHNEQFF
>NA|TRBV15|TRBD2|TRBJ2-1
TGTGCCACCAGCAAAATTAGCGGGAGGGCCGGGCATGAGCAGTTCTTC
CATSKISGRAGHEQFF
>NA|TRBV6-2/TRBV6-3|NA|TRBJ1-2
TGTGCCAGTTTACACGACTATGGCTACACCTTC
CASLHDYGYTF
>NA|TRBV6-5|NA|TRBJ2-7
TGTGCCAGCAGTTACGGAGTCATCTCCTACGAGCAGTACTTC
CASSYGVISYEQYF
>NA|TRBV9|TRBD2|TRBJ2-5
TGTGCCAGCAGTCCTAGCGGGAGACAAGAGACCCAGTACTTC
CASSPSGRQETQYF
>few|TRBV15|NA|TRBJ2-7
TGTGCCACACGACAGGGACTCTCATACGAGCAGTACTTC
CATRQGLSYEQYF
>many|TRBV20-1|NA|TRBJ2-1
TGCAGTGCTAGAGGGGGGAATGAGCAGTTCTTC
CSARGGNEQFF
>NA|TRBV12-3/TRBV12-4|NA|TRBJ2-7
TGTGCCAGCAGTTTTAAGACCGACTCCGCGCAGTACTTC
CASSFKTDSAQYF
>NA|TRBV9|NA|TRBJ2-3
TGTGCCAGCAGCGTAGACAGGGCCACAGATACGCAGTATTTT
CASSVDRATDTQYF
>many|TRBV10-3|TRBD1|TRBJ2-5
TGTGCCATCAGTGGGACAGGGGAAGGACAGACCCAGTACTTC
CAISGTGEGQTQYF
>many|TRBV6-1|TRBD2|TRBJ2-2
TGTGCCAGCAGCTGGACTAGCGGGAACACCGGGGAGCTGTTTTTT
CASSWTSGNTGELFF
>many|TRBV3-1|TRBD1|TRBJ1-2
TGTGCCAGCAGCCAGACAGGGCCGGGCTACACCTTC
CASSQTGPGYTF
>NA|TRBV7-2|NA|TRBJ1-5
TGTGCCAGCAGCCCGAGCGGGCCAGGGTATAGCAATCAGCCCCAGCATTTT
CASSPSGPGYSNQPQHF
>NA|TRBV7-2|NA|TRBJ2-7
TGTGCCAGCAGCTTAGATCCAGGGAACCACGAGCAGTACTTC
CASSLDPGNHEQYF
>few|TRBV20-1|NA|TRBJ1-4
TGCAGTGCTAGAGATCCCGGTGTCGGGGATGAAAAACTGTTTTTT
CSARDPGVGDEKLFF
>NA|TRBV7-3|NA|TRBJ2-7
TGTGCCAGCAGCGCCCAGAGAGGAACGGTAGCCCGGCACGAGCAGTACTTC
CASSAQRGTVARHEQYF
>few|TRBV18|NA|TRBJ2-1
TGTGCCAGCTCACCACCGAATGCAGACAATGAGCAGTTCTTC
CASSPPNADNEQFF
>few|TRBV9|NA|TRBJ2-2
TGTGCCAGCAGCGTAGCGGGGTATCGAACCGGGGAGCTGTTTTTT
CASSVAGYRTGELFF
>many|TRBV5-1|NA|TRBJ2-2
TGCGCCAGCAGCCCCAGTACCGGGGAGCTGTTTTTT
CASSPSTGELFF
>many|TRBV5-4|NA|TRBJ2-2
TGTGCCAGCAGCTTGTGGGAGATAGACACCGGGGAGCTGTTTTTT
CASSLWEIDTGELFF
>many|TRBV7-2|NA|TRBJ2-1
TGTGCCAGCAGCCTTAGAGGCTCGGGTGAGCAGTTCTTC
CASSLRGSGEQFF
>NA|TRBV20-1|NA|TRBJ2-7
TGCAGTGCTAGAGATCCCTTCCACTACGAGCAGTACTTC
CSARDPFHYEQYF